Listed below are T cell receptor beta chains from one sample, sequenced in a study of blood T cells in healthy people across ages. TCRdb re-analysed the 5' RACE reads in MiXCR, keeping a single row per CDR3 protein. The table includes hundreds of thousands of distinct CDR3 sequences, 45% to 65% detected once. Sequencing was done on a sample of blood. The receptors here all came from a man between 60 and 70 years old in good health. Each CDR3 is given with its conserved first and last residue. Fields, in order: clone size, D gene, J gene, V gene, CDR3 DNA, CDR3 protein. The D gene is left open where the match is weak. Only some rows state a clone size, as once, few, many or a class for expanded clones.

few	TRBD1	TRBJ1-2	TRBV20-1	TGCAGTGCTGATCCGGGACAGGGGGCGGGAAACTATGGCTACACCTTC	CSADPGQGAGNYGYTF
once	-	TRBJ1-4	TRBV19	TGTGCCAGTAGTACACCCGCGGGGTCGGATGAAAAACTGTTTTTT	CASSTPAGSDEKLFF
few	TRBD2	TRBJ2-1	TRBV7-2	TGTGCCAGCAGCCCCACCCAGCGGGGAGTTCGGAATGAGCAGTTCTTC	CASSPTQRGVRNEQFF
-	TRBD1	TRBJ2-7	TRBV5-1	TGCGCCAGCAGCTTGGTATCTAGAGGGACAGGCTACGAGCAGTACTTC	CASSLVSRGTGYEQYF
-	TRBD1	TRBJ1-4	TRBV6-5	TGTGCCAGCAGGATTACAGGGGGGGGTGAAAAACTGTTTTTT	CASRITGGGEKLFF
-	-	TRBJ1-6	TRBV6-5	TGTGCCAGCAGTTCCATGGGACACAACAATTCACCCCTCCACTTT	CASSSMGHNNSPLHF
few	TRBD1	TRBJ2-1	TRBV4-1	TGCGCCAGCAGCCAAGTGAGGGGGCAGGGTGGTCACAATGAGCAGTTCTTC	CASSQVRGQGGHNEQFF
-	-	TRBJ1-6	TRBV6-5	TGTGCCAGCAGCCGTGAGGGGTATAATTCACCCCTCCACTTT	CASSREGYNSPLHF
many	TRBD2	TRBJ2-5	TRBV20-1	TGCAGTGCTAGAGAAGGGCGGGGGGGAGAGACCCAGTACTTC	CSAREGRGGETQYF
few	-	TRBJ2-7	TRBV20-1	TGCAGTGCTAGAGATCAGTCCTCGAGCTCCTACGAGCAGTACTTC	CSARDQSSSSYEQYF
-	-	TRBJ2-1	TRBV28	TGTGCCAGCAGTCCCCCCGACTCGAACTACAATGAGCAGTTCTTC	CASSPPDSNYNEQFF
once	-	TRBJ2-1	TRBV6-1	TGTGCCAGCAGTGGACGTGTGGGGGATGAGCAGTTCTTC	CASSGRVGDEQFF
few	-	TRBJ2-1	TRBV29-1	TGCAGCGTTGAAGATGTTGAGCAGTTCTTC	CSVEDVEQFF
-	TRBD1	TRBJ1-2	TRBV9	TGTGCCAGCAGCGTAGGCCCCGGGACAGGGGTTAGCTACACCTTC	CASSVGPGTGVSYTF
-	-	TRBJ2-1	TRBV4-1	TGCGCCAGCAGCGCGGGACAGCAAAATGAGCAGTTCTTC	CASSAGQQNEQFF
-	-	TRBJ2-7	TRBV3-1	TGTGCCAGCAGCCAAGGATATCGAAACTCCTACGAGCAGTACTTC	CASSQGYRNSYEQYF
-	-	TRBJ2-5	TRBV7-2	TGTGCCAGCAGCCACGGGGAGGCCCCTATCCCAGAGACCCAGTACTTC	CASSHGEAPIPETQYF
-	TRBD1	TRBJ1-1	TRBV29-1	TGCAGCGTTTCGGACAGGGGGAACACTGAAGCTTTCTTT	CSVSDRGNTEAFF
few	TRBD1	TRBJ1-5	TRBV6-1	TGTGCCAGCAGTGAGACAGGGGGCAATCAGCCCCAGCATTTT	CASSETGGNQPQHF
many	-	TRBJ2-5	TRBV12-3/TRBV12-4	TGTGCCAGCAGTTTATTCGGGCGGGAGACCCAGTACTTC	CASSLFGRETQYF
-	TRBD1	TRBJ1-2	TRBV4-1	TGCGCCAGCAGCCAAGGGGACAGGGGGATTGATGGCTACACCTTC	CASSQGDRGIDGYTF
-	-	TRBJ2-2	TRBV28	TGTGCCAGCAGCGTCTCGGGGGCTACCGGGGAGCTGTTTTTT	CASSVSGATGELFF